Presented here are 13 T cell receptor beta chains from one specimen sequenced in a study of cytomegalovirus exposure and HLA in healthy donors. The PCR made use of 60 Vbeta and 13 Jbeta primers. The table came from immunoSEQ multiplex PCR; TCRdb's copy has only in-frame clones and leaves some out. The sample contains tens of thousands of clones, roughly 85% of which appear only once. Sequenced sample: PBMCs. Receptor source: a woman between 40 and 50 years old in good health and CMV-seropositive.

V is TRBV4-3 and J is TRBJ2-2; D might be TRBD2 (6 bases). Trimming took 1 base from V and 0 from J, leaving 12 bases between them. The germline gives CDR1 LGHNA, CDR2 YSLEER. This CDR3 has 17 residues. CDR3 sequence reads: CASSQVEGRPNTGELFF. The CDR3 region has the DNA TGCGCCAGCAGCCAAGTCGAGGGGAGGCCGAACACCGGGGAGCTGTTTTTT.

V and J are TRBV5-1 and TRBJ2-3, with D possibly TRBD2 on 6 matching bases. Looked up from germline, CDR1 is SGHRS and CDR2 is YFSETQ. Trimming removed 4 bases at V and 6 bases at J, with 9 bases between. The CDR3 loop spans 12 amino acids. CDR3 DNA: TGCGCCAGCAGCCCTGGGGGGGATACGCAGTATTTT. Its protein is CASSPGGDTQYF. The full variable domain, rest sourced from reference TRBV5-1 and TRBJ2-3, is KAGVTQTPRYLIKTRGQQVTLSCSPISGHRSVSWYQQTPGQGLQFLFEYFSETQRNKGNFPGRFSGRQFSNSRSEMNVSTLELGDSALYLCASSPGGDTQYFGPGTRLTVL.

V is TRBV28 and J is TRBJ1-1; no clear D. The CDR3 contains 14 residues. The V gene lost 3 bases and the J gene lost 7 bases, with 15 bases spanning the gap. CDR1 and CDR2 (germline): MDHEN, SYDVKM. CDR3 coding DNA: TGTGCCAGCAGTTTTCTTGGCGGGGTAATTGAAGCTTTCTTT. Translating gives CASSFLGGVIEAFF.

This clone was seen only once. This chain joins TRBV9 and TRBJ1-4, with D possibly matching TRBD1 (5 bases). V dropped 0 bases and J dropped 8 bases, with 17 bases sitting between them. Germline V gene data show CDR1 as SGDLS and CDR2 as YYNGEE. The CDR3 loop spans 16 amino acids. The CDR3 protein is CASSVGQGSLVEKLFF. DNA of the CDR3: TGTGCCAGCAGCGTAGGGCAGGGATCCTTGGTCGAAAAACTGTTTTTT.

With respect to this clone: Different DNA sequences within this sample yield the same CDR3. This rearrangement joins TRBV6-6 to TRBJ2-7; TRBD1 aligns across 10 bases. The J segment lost 5 bases and the V segment lost 5 bases, leaving 9 bases of the junction unmatched. Per germline, CDR1 MNHNY and CDR2 SVGAGI (reference sequence). The CDR3 has 15 amino acids. CDR3 sequence (DNA): TGTGCCAGCAGTCGATTGGACAGGGGGATCCACGAGCAGTACTTC. Its protein is CASSRLDRGIHEQYF.

The chain employs TRBV7-9 and TRBJ2-6; D unclear. CDR1 and CDR2 from the germline V gene are SEHNR and FQNEAQ (reference sequence). This CDR3 spans 14 amino acids. With 0 bases removed from V and 4 bases from J, the gap between germline ends came to 4 bases. The CDR3 protein is CASSLASGANVLTF. In DNA form, the CDR3 reads TGTGCCAGCAGCTTAGCTAGCGGGGCCAACGTCCTGACTTTC.

This clone was counted a single time. This sequence joins TRBV29-1 and TRBJ2-7; TRBD1 matches at 8 bases. The CDR3 has 13 residues. Germline CDR1 SQVTM, CDR2 ANQGSEA. Trimming cost V 7 bases and J 1 base; bases outside gene matches: 6. CDR3 bases: TGCAGCGCTGCGGACAGGGATTCCTACGAGCAGTACTTC. Protein sequence: CSAADRDSYEQYF.

Here the CDR3 DNA reads TGCGCCAGCAGCCAAACGGACAGGGCTTCACCCCTCCACTTT. Translation gives CASSQTDRASPLHF. The rearrangement uses TRBV4-3 and TRBJ1-6; 8 bases align to TRBD1. Germline CDR1 LGHNA, CDR2 YSLEER. With 2 bases clipped from V and 9 bases from J, the junction kept 3 bases outside the gene matches. The CDR3 length is 14 residues.

This clone was counted a few times. V and J are TRBV10-2 and TRBJ2-2; D is possibly TRBD1 (5 bases). The CDR3 has 14 residues. Trimming removed 3 bases at V and 4 bases at J, with 9 bases between. Germline assignment: CDR1 WSHSY and CDR2 SAAADI. CDR3 residues: CASSDGRATGELFF. The CDR3 coding sequence is TGCGCCAGCAGTGACGGCAGGGCCACCGGGGAGCTGTTTTTT.

The V call is TRBV5-1, the J call TRBJ1-6, with a weak D call TRBD1 (6 bases). Germline CDR1 is SGHRS and CDR2 is YFSETQ. V lost 4 bases and J lost 10, with 24 bases in between. CDR3 length: 17 residues. This chain's CDR3 is CASSENRQELQGSPLHF. CDR3 bases: TGCGCCAGCAGCGAGAATCGTCAGGAACTCCAGGGGTCACCCCTCCACTTT.

The V gene is TRBV4-1, the J gene TRBJ1-6; tentative D call: TRBD1 (6 bases). The germline V gene has CDR1 MGHRA and CDR2 YSYEKL. CDR3 length equals 14 residues. The V end lost 4 bases, the J end lost 10 bases, and 14 bases lay between the germline ends. CDR3 DNA: TGCGCCAGCAGCCGAGGGGGATTCGGCTCACCCCTCCACTTT. Protein sequence: CASSRGGFGSPLHF.

V gene TRBV18 combines with J gene TRBJ1-4, with D maybe TRBD1 (5 bases). The CDR3 loop spans 15 amino acids. V was clipped by 2 bases and J by 8 bases, with 15 bases between them. The germline gives CDR1 KGHSH, CDR2 LQKENI. CDR3: CASSPNGGVFEKLFF. The CDR3 DNA follows: TGTGCCAGCTCACCAAACGGGGGGGTGTTCGAAAAACTGTTTTTT.

The V gene is TRBV16, the J gene TRBJ2-1; 10 bases match TRBD1. The CDR3 runs 20 residues. With 4 bases clipped from V and 0 bases from J, the junction kept 15 bases outside the gene matches. Germline assignment: CDR1 KGHSY and CDR2 FQNENV. Here the CDR3 DNA reads TGTGCCAGCAGCCCAACTTCGGGACAGGGGCCGCTGAGCTCCTACAATGAGCAGTTCTTC. It is translated as CASSPTSGQGPLSSYNEQFF.